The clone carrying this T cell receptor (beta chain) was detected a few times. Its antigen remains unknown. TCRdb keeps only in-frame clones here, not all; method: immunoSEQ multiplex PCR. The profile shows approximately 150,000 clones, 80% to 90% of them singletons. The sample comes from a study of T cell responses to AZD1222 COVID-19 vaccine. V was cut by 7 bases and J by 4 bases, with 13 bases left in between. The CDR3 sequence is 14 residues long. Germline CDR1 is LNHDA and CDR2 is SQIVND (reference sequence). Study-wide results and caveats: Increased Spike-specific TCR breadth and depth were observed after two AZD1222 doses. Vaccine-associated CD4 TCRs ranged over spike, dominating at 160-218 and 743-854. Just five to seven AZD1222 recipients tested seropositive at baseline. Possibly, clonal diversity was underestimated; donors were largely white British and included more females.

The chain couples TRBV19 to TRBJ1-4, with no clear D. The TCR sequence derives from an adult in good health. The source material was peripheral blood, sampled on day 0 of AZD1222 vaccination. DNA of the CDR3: TGTGCCAGTAAGGAAACCGCCAATAATGAAAAACTGTTTTTT. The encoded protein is CASKETANNEKLFF.